The 21 T cell receptor beta chains below were found in one sample sequenced in a study of shared clonotypes between healthy human individuals. Sequencing used immunoSEQ multiplex PCR; TCRdb keeps in-frame clones, though not all of them. This sample has over 2 million clones, with just under 95% found just once. Material: naive CD4+ T cells from PBMCs. Described subset: CD45RA+ positively selected. Receptors originate from a man aged 18 to 29 in good health. Some clones in this sample may be carry-over from other donors' samples.

The chain joins TRBV6-4 to TRBJ2-2; D ambiguous. Trimming removed 4 bases from V and 0 bases from J, with 12 bases in between. The CDR3 is made up of 16 amino acids. Germline V gene data show CDR1 as MRHNA and CDR2 as SNTAGT. The CDR3 DNA reads as TGTGCCAGCAGTGTGGGATGGCAGTCGAACACCGGGGAGCTGTTTTTT. This translates into CASSVGWQSNTGELFF.

This clone came up once. The chain has TRBV27 and TRBJ2-7, with D possibly matching TRBD2 (7 bases). The V end lost 7 bases, the J end lost 1 base, and 11 bases lay between the germline ends. Germline CDR1 and CDR2: MNHEY and SMNVEV (reference sequence). The length of the CDR3 is 13 residues. The CDR3 DNA reads TGTGCCAGCACGGGGGGCGTGTCCTACGAGCAGTACTTC. Protein product: CASTGGVSYEQYF.

A single count supports this clone. The rearrangement joins TRBV15 to TRBJ1-5; D gene ambiguous. V lost 1 base, J lost 1 base, and 8 bases lay in between. The V gene's germline CDR1 is LNHNV and CDR2 YYDKDF (reference sequence). There are 15 residues in the CDR3. The DNA of the CDR3 is TGTGCCACCAGCAGAGGGGAGAGCAGCAATCAGCCCCAGCATTTT. Its translation: CATSRGESSNQPQHF. Full variable domain (outside the CDR3, taken from reference TRBV15 and TRBJ1-5): DAMVIQNPRYQVTQFGKPVTLSCSQTLNHNVMYWYQQKSSQAPKLLFHYYDKDFNNEADTPDNFQSRRPNTSFCFLDIRSPGLGDTAMYLCATSRGESSNQPQHFGDGTRLSIL.

CDR3 DNA sequence: TGCGCCAGCAGCTCGCAACTAGCGGGGGGCACAGATACGCAGTATTTT. Translating it yields CASSSQLAGGTDTQYF. V gene TRBV5-1 combines with J gene TRBJ2-3, with TRBD2 matching over 11 bases. Germline-derived CDR1 and CDR2 are SGHRS and YFSETQ. V shed 3 bases, J shed 1 base, and the junction held 4 bases outside the gene matches. The CDR3 spans 16 residues.

This chain links TRBV6-6 with TRBJ1-2; D might be TRBD1 (6 bases). This CDR3 spans 15 amino acids. CDR1 MNHNY and CDR2 SVGAGI come from the germline V gene (reference sequence). The V and J ends lost 2 bases and 3 bases respectively, with 13 bases between them. The CDR3 reads CASSYGGGSYYGYTF. DNA of the CDR3: TGTGCCAGCAGTTACGGGGGGGGCTCTTACTATGGCTACACCTTC.

The CDR3 DNA reads TGTGCCAGCAGCCAACTCCTCGGAGGTGGGAGCATGAACACTGAAGCTTTCTTT. Its protein product is CASSQLLGGGSMNTEAFF. The J gene is TRBJ1-1, the V gene TRBV14; D unclear. The CDR3 runs 18 residues. Trimming took 2 bases from V and 0 from J, leaving 19 bases between them. Germline CDR1 SGHDN, CDR2 FVKESK.

The chain carries TRBV6-5 and TRBJ1-2, with D maybe TRBD1 (5 bases). The V end was cut by 3 bases, the J end by 4 bases, with 9 bases between. The CDR3 length is 13 residues. CDR1 is MNHEY and CDR2 is SVGAGI in the germline V gene. The CDR3 DNA sequence: TGTGCCAGCAGTTATCGGGGGATCTATGGCTACACCTTC. It is translated as CASSYRGIYGYTF.

The chain recombines TRBV19 with TRBJ1-4; D not certain. Germline-derived CDR1 and CDR2 are LNHDA and SQIVND (reference sequence). Between the trimmed V and J ends, which lost 5 bases and 4 bases, there was a span of 14 bases. This CDR3 spans 15 amino acids. The CDR3 region is CASSSSTGINEKLFF. The CDR3 nucleotides read TGTGCCAGTAGTTCCTCGACGGGGATTAATGAAAAACTGTTTTTT. Based on the CDR3 plus reference TRBV19 and TRBJ1-4, the full variable domain is DGGITQSPKYLFRKEGQNVTLSCEQNLNHDAMYWYRQDPGQGLRLIYYSQIVNDFQKGDIAEGYSVSREKKESFPLTVTSAQKNPTAFYLCASSSSTGINEKLFFGSGTQLSVL.

This clone has only a few counts. The chain links TRBV4-1 to TRBJ1-5; 7 bases are shared with TRBD1. CDR1 is MGHRA, CDR2 YSYEKL, per germline. The CDR3 runs 15 residues. Losses at the gene ends were 0 bases for V and 1 base for J; bases not matched to a gene: 0. The CDR3 spells CASSQEGQSNQPQHF. In DNA, the CDR3 is TGCGCCAGCAGCCAAGAGGGACAGAGCAATCAGCCCCAGCATTTT.

The rearrangement joins TRBV18 to TRBJ1-5; TRBD1 is a possible D gene (5 bases). The V end lost 6 bases, the J end lost 1 base, and 13 bases lay between the germline ends. The germline CDR1 and CDR2 sequences are KGHSH and LQKENI. This CDR3 contains 15 residues. The DNA for the CDR3 is TGTGCCAGCTCTAAGGGGAGTGCGAGCAATCAGCCCCAGCATTTT. Translating gives CASSKGSASNQPQHF.

The chain employs TRBV2 and TRBJ1-5, with D possibly being TRBD1 (6 bases). This CDR3 region has 14 residues. Germline values: CDR1 SNHLY, CDR2 FYNNEI. Deletions cut 7 bases from V and 4 bases from J, with 14 bases between. The CDR3 sequence is CASNEGGANQPQHF. The CDR3 nucleotides are TGTGCCAGCAACGAGGGGGGGGCGAATCAGCCCCAGCATTTT.

The chain recombines TRBV10-3 with TRBJ1-2, with TRBD1 as a possible D gene (6 bases). The CDR3 runs 14 residues. CDR1 and CDR2 from the germline V gene are ENHRY and SYGVKD. Between the trimmed V and J ends, which lost 10 bases and 2 bases, there was a span of 17 bases. The CDR3 spells CATKTNRDNYGYTF. In nucleotides, the CDR3 is TGTGCCACTAAGACTAACAGGGACAACTATGGCTACACCTTC.

This chain uses TRBV5-3 with TRBJ1-4, with 9 bases matching TRBD1. TRBV5-3 is an ORF, with its function uncertain. V shed 1 base and J 0 bases; nucleotides not matched to a gene: 7. The CDR3 is made up of 18 amino acids. CDR3: CARSLRDRDSATNEKLFF. For the CDR3, the DNA is TGTGCCAGAAGCTTGCGGGACAGGGACTCTGCAACTAATGAAAAACTGTTTTTT.

V is TRBV6-6 and J is TRBJ1-4, with 10 bases lining up with TRBD1. The CDR3 spans 15 residues. Trimming at V came to 6 bases and at J to 4 bases, leaving 5 bases not matched to a gene. Germline V CDR1 and CDR2: MNHNY, SVGAGI (reference sequence). In DNA form, the CDR3 reads TGTGCCAGCAGCCGACAGGGGGCTAGTAATGAAAAACTGTTTTTT. This codes for CASSRQGASNEKLFF.

This chain connects TRBV11-3 to TRBJ2-1, with D possibly TRBD2 on 6 matching bases. Germline lookup yields CDR1 SGHNT and CDR2 YENEEA. The V end lost 5 bases, the J end lost 8 bases, and 16 bases lay between the germline ends. CDR3 length: 14 residues. CDR3 in amino acids: CASSPRESFDEQFF. In DNA form, the CDR3 reads TGTGCCAGCAGCCCTCGGGAGAGCTTCGATGAGCAGTTCTTC.

V gene TRBV12-5 combines with J gene TRBJ2-7; possibly TRBD1 or TRBD2 for D (5 bases each). With 1 base removed from V and 3 bases from J, the gap between germline ends came to 22 bases. Germline CDR1 reads LGHNT; CDR2 reads FRNRAP. The CDR3 has 18 amino acids. CDR3 loop: CASGLERAKSGTVYEQYF. DNA for the CDR3: TGTGCTAGTGGTTTGGAACGGGCTAAATCCGGGACGGTCTACGAGCAGTACTTC.

The chain carries TRBV9 and TRBJ1-5; 12 bases agree with TRBD1. This CDR3 comprises 16 residues. Trimming at V came to 0 bases and at J to 4 bases, leaving 2 bases not matched to a gene. Germline-derived CDR1 and CDR2 are SGDLS and YYNGEE. This chain's CDR3 is CASSVGDRGPNQPQHF. As DNA, the CDR3 is TGTGCCAGCAGCGTAGGGGACAGGGGGCCTAATCAGCCCCAGCATTTT.

The chain uses TRBV9 and TRBJ2-3; the match to TRBD2 covers 13 bases. V dropped 5 bases and J dropped 4; count of bases not matched to a gene: 19. This CDR3 contains 20 residues. Germline V gives CDR1 SGDLS, CDR2 YYNGEE. In DNA, the CDR3 is TGTGCCAGCAGTCGAGGGAGCGGACTAGCGGGAGTGGAGGAGGCAGATACGCAGTATTTT. This gives the protein CASSRGSGLAGVEEADTQYF.

The chain links TRBV29-1 to TRBJ2-4, with TRBD2 identical over 9 bases. CDR1 and CDR2 (germline): SQVTM, ANQGSEA. V dropped 3 bases and J dropped 8; count of bases not matched to a gene: 2. CDR3 size: 12 residues. The CDR3 here is CSVDAGGYIQYF. CDR3 sequence (DNA): TGCAGCGTTGATGCGGGAGGGTACATTCAGTACTTC.

The genes are TRBV10-3 and TRBJ2-5, with D uncertain. From germline, CDR1 is ENHRY and CDR2 SYGVKD. The CDR3 is 13 amino acids. Deletions cut 6 bases from V and 4 bases from J, with 12 bases between. This CDR3 is CAIREGKRETQYF. CDR3 nucleotides: TGTGCCATCAGGGAAGGGAAGAGAGAGACCCAGTACTTC.

The chain joins TRBV27 to TRBJ2-3; D unclear. The CDR3 has 18 amino acids. Germline V gives CDR1 MNHEY, CDR2 SMNVEV (reference sequence). V was clipped by 6 bases and J by 1 base, with 23 bases between them. The CDR3 DNA follows: TGTGCCAGCAGCCTGAGGAACCTTGTGCCTAGGGGCACAGATACGCAGTATTTT. The encoded protein is CASSLRNLVPRGTDTQYF.